The rows below give T cell receptor beta chains drawn from one sample of a study of cytomegalovirus exposure and HLA in healthy donors. Using immunoSEQ multiplex PCR, the repertoire was profiled, and TCRdb retains in-frame clones only, with some absent. The specimen's table records some 34,000 clones. What was sequenced was PBMCs. These receptors were taken from a man aged 40-49 years in good health and CMV-seronegative. Both conserved end residues are part of each CDR3. Fields, in order: D gene, V gene, J gene, clone size, CDR3 protein, CDR3 DNA. D genes are given only for firm matches. Clone sizes are given selectively: once, few, many, or a class where the clone is expanded.

D gene: NA
V gene: TRBV20-1
J gene: TRBJ1-2
clone size: NA
CDR3 protein: CSASAGGSYTF
CDR3 DNA: TGCAGTGCTAGCGCGGGGGGGAGCTACACCTTC

D gene: NA
V gene: TRBV29-1
J gene: TRBJ1-2
clone size: NA
CDR3 protein: CSVEGGGAMSLGYGYTF
CDR3 DNA: TGCAGCGTTGAAGGAGGTGGGGCCATGTCCTTGGGGTATGGCTACACCTTC

D gene: NA
V gene: TRBV29-1
J gene: TRBJ1-5
clone size: NA
CDR3 protein: CSVQGENQPQHF
CDR3 DNA: TGCAGCGTTCAAGGCGAGAATCAGCCCCAGCATTTT

D gene: NA
V gene: TRBV4-2
J gene: TRBJ2-3
clone size: NA
CDR3 protein: CASSQDSGGTTDTQYF
CDR3 DNA: TGTGCCAGCAGCCAAGATAGTGGCGGGACCACAGATACGCAGTATTTT

D gene: TRBD1
V gene: TRBV15
J gene: TRBJ1-2
clone size: NA
CDR3 protein: CATSSGTGVTYGYTF
CDR3 DNA: TGTGCCACCAGCAGCGGGACAGGGGTAACCTATGGCTACACCTTC

D gene: TRBD2
V gene: TRBV6-1
J gene: TRBJ2-1
clone size: NA
CDR3 protein: CASSEVLGTSGRGEQFF
CDR3 DNA: TGTGCCAGCAGTGAAGTTTTAGGGACTAGCGGGAGAGGGGAGCAGTTCTTC

D gene: NA
V gene: TRBV5-4
J gene: TRBJ1-1
clone size: NA
CDR3 protein: CASSPRVGTEAFF
CDR3 DNA: TGTGCCAGCAGCCCCAGGGTGGGCACTGAAGCTTTCTTT

D gene: NA
V gene: TRBV30
J gene: TRBJ1-4
clone size: NA
CDR3 protein: CAWSVSFEKLFF
CDR3 DNA: TGTGCCTGGAGTGTAAGCTTTGAAAAACTGTTTTTT

D gene: TRBD2
V gene: TRBV14
J gene: TRBJ2-1
clone size: NA
CDR3 protein: CASSQDARGGGRYNEQFF
CDR3 DNA: TGTGCCAGCAGCCAAGACGCCCGAGGAGGCGGGAGGTACAATGAGCAGTTCTTC

D gene: NA
V gene: TRBV7-2
J gene: TRBJ2-3
clone size: NA
CDR3 protein: CASSLIRESTDTQYF
CDR3 DNA: TGTGCCAGCAGCTTAATACGGGAGAGCACAGATACGCAGTATTTT

D gene: TRBD1
V gene: TRBV18
J gene: TRBJ1-1
clone size: NA
CDR3 protein: CASSRETGGTEAFF
CDR3 DNA: TGTGCCAGCTCACGCGAAACAGGGGGAACTGAAGCTTTCTTT

D gene: NA
V gene: TRBV29-1
J gene: TRBJ1-5
clone size: NA
CDR3 protein: CSVLPGFNQPQHF
CDR3 DNA: TGCAGCGTCTTACCAGGATTTAATCAGCCCCAGCATTTT

D gene: TRBD1
V gene: TRBV7-6
J gene: TRBJ1-1
clone size: NA
CDR3 protein: CASSLAGTVLNTEAFF
CDR3 DNA: TGTGCCAGCAGCTTAGCCGGGACAGTCTTGAACACTGAAGCTTTCTTT

D gene: NA
V gene: TRBV7-3
J gene: TRBJ1-1
clone size: NA
CDR3 protein: CASSPTGLNTEAFF
CDR3 DNA: TGTGCCAGCAGCCCTACAGGTTTGAACACTGAAGCTTTCTTT

D gene: NA
V gene: TRBV29-1
J gene: TRBJ1-1
clone size: NA
CDR3 protein: CSVEGRSGADLGEAFF
CDR3 DNA: TGCAGCGTTGAAGGACGCTCCGGCGCCGACCTGGGCGAAGCTTTCTTT

D gene: NA
V gene: TRBV28
J gene: TRBJ2-3
clone size: NA
CDR3 protein: CASIAAGLDTQYF
CDR3 DNA: TGTGCCAGCATCGCTGCGGGGTTAGATACGCAGTATTTT

D gene: TRBD1
V gene: TRBV30
J gene: TRBJ1-5
clone size: NA
CDR3 protein: CAWSEGTGAQPQHF
CDR3 DNA: TGTGCCTGGAGTGAGGGGACAGGCGCTCAGCCCCAGCATTTT

D gene: NA
V gene: TRBV29-1
J gene: TRBJ2-7
clone size: NA
CDR3 protein: CSVAGVYYEQYF
CDR3 DNA: TGCAGCGTTGCAGGGGTCTACTACGAGCAGTACTTC

D gene: NA
V gene: TRBV11-3
J gene: TRBJ2-5
clone size: NA
CDR3 protein: CASSLRSRQETQYF
CDR3 DNA: TGTGCCAGCAGCTTACGAAGCAGGCAAGAGACCCAGTACTTC

D gene: NA
V gene: TRBV6-5
J gene: TRBJ1-3
clone size: NA
CDR3 protein: CASSYFPLSGNTIYF
CDR3 DNA: TGTGCCAGCAGTTACTTCCCCCTCTCTGGAAACACCATATATTTT

D gene: NA
V gene: TRBV30
J gene: TRBJ1-1
clone size: NA
CDR3 protein: CAWSFSGAVGAFF
CDR3 DNA: TGTGCCTGGAGTTTTTCAGGGGCTGTGGGAGCTTTCTTT

D gene: NA
V gene: TRBV30
J gene: TRBJ1-3
clone size: NA
CDR3 protein: CAWSPGNTIYF
CDR3 DNA: TGTGCCTGGAGTCCGGGAAACACCATATATTTT

D gene: TRBD2
V gene: TRBV29-1
J gene: TRBJ2-5
clone size: NA
CDR3 protein: CSVRRTSGSEETQYF
CDR3 DNA: TGCAGCGTCCGCCGGACTAGCGGGTCTGAAGAGACCCAGTACTTC

D gene: TRBD2
V gene: TRBV7-7
J gene: TRBJ2-1
clone size: NA
CDR3 protein: CASSLLAGGSYNEQFF
CDR3 DNA: TGTGCTAGCAGCTTACTAGCGGGAGGATCCTACAATGAGCAGTTCTTC

D gene: TRBD1
V gene: TRBV12-5
J gene: TRBJ2-1
clone size: NA
CDR3 protein: CASGWAPTGTGSYNEQFF
CDR3 DNA: TGTGCTAGTGGTTGGGCCCCCACCGGGACAGGGTCCTACAATGAGCAGTTCTTC

D gene: TRBD1
V gene: TRBV7-9
J gene: TRBJ1-3
clone size: medium-sized
CDR3 protein: CASSLQGASGNTIYF
CDR3 DNA: TGTGCCAGCAGCTTACAGGGGGCGTCGGGAAACACCATATATTTT

D gene: NA
V gene: TRBV7-8
J gene: TRBJ1-5
clone size: NA
CDR3 protein: CASSRRGLQPQHF
CDR3 DNA: TGTGCCAGCAGCCGTAGGGGGTTACAGCCCCAGCATTTT

D gene: NA
V gene: TRBV4-2
J gene: TRBJ1-2
clone size: NA
CDR3 protein: CASSVTGGYTF
CDR3 DNA: TGTGCCAGCAGCGTCACGGGTGGCTACACCTTC

D gene: NA
V gene: TRBV5-1
J gene: TRBJ2-7
clone size: NA
CDR3 protein: CASSPPSALAYEQYF
CDR3 DNA: TGCGCCAGCAGCCCCCCGAGCGCCCTCGCCTACGAGCAGTACTTC

D gene: TRBD1
V gene: TRBV30
J gene: TRBJ2-7
clone size: NA
CDR3 protein: CAWNRGPSYEQYF
CDR3 DNA: TGTGCCTGGAATAGGGGGCCCTCCTACGAGCAGTACTTC

D gene: TRBD2
V gene: TRBV19
J gene: TRBJ2-1
clone size: NA
CDR3 protein: CASSTRPGLAELGEQFF
CDR3 DNA: TGTGCCAGTAGTACGCGTCCGGGACTAGCGGAGTTGGGGGAGCAGTTCTTC

D gene: TRBD2
V gene: TRBV30
J gene: TRBJ2-3
clone size: NA
CDR3 protein: CAWSVAGAPDTQYF
CDR3 DNA: TGTGCCTGGAGTGTAGCGGGGGCGCCCGATACGCAGTATTTT

D gene: NA
V gene: TRBV18
J gene: TRBJ1-1
clone size: NA
CDR3 protein: CASSPRRENTEAFF
CDR3 DNA: TGTGCCAGCTCACCACGCAGGGAGAACACTGAAGCTTTCTTT

D gene: TRBD2
V gene: TRBV5-5
J gene: TRBJ2-3
clone size: NA
CDR3 protein: CASSNRDYTDTQYF
CDR3 DNA: TGTGCCAGCAGCAATCGGGACTACACAGATACGCAGTATTTT

D gene: NA
V gene: TRBV19
J gene: TRBJ1-2
clone size: NA
CDR3 protein: CASRGAVLTGGYTF
CDR3 DNA: TGTGCCAGTAGAGGGGCCGTCTTGACGGGCGGCTACACCTTC

D gene: TRBD1
V gene: TRBV6-5
J gene: TRBJ2-7
clone size: NA
CDR3 protein: CASSYRTGGTGEQYF
CDR3 DNA: TGTGCCAGCAGTTACCGGACAGGGGGCACGGGCGAGCAGTACTTC

D gene: NA
V gene: TRBV4-2
J gene: TRBJ2-1
clone size: NA
CDR3 protein: CASSQEGGSYNEQFF
CDR3 DNA: TGTGCCAGCAGCCAAGAGGGAGGCTCCTACAATGAGCAGTTCTTC

D gene: TRBD1
V gene: TRBV5-1
J gene: TRBJ2-2
clone size: NA
CDR3 protein: CASETGDTGELFF
CDR3 DNA: TGCGCCAGCGAGACAGGGGACACCGGGGAGCTGTTTTTT

D gene: NA
V gene: TRBV29-1
J gene: TRBJ2-1
clone size: NA
CDR3 protein: CSAQEGDNEQFF
CDR3 DNA: TGCAGCGCCCAAGAGGGGGACAATGAGCAGTTCTTC

D gene: NA
V gene: TRBV6-4
J gene: TRBJ2-3
clone size: NA
CDR3 protein: CASRPCLGRTGTDTQYF
CDR3 DNA: TGTGCCAGCAGACCCTGTTTGGGGAGGACTGGCACAGATACGCAGTATTTT

D gene: TRBD1
V gene: TRBV30
J gene: TRBJ2-1
clone size: NA
CDR3 protein: CAWRGTGFSYNEQFF
CDR3 DNA: TGTGCCTGGAGGGGGACAGGCTTCTCCTACAATGAGCAGTTCTTC